These 21 T cell receptor beta chains came from one sample sequenced in a study of monozygotic twins with inflammatory bowel disease. One entry per CDR3 protein, without DNA, is what TCRdb gives after re-calling the 5' RACE reads. The listing contains 150,000 to 200,000 distinct CDR3 sequences. Input material: blood. All receptors come from a human donor with ulcerative colitis or Crohn's disease, or a healthy co-twin of an affected twin (not recorded which).

V usage is TRBV19 and J usage is TRBJ2-7; without DNA, the TCRdb call of TRBD1 cannot be checked. Germline CDR1 and CDR2: LNHDA and SQIVND (reference sequence). The CDR3 is 14 amino acids. The CDR3 reads CASSIRAGPYEQYF.

The rearrangement uses TRBV24-1 and TRBJ1-2; TCRdb's D call of TRBD1 is untestable without DNA. The CDR3 is made up of 18 amino acids. The germline CDR1 and CDR2 sequences are KGHDR and SFDVKD. CDR3 protein: CATSDSPGTGKANYGYTF.

CDR3 sequence reads: CASSSRNGNTEAFF. The chain combines TRBV5-4 with TRBJ1-1. There are 14 residues in the CDR3. Germline assignment: CDR1 SGHNT and CDR2 YYREEE (reference sequence). Combining the CDR3 with reference TRBV5-4 and TRBJ1-1 gives the whole variable domain ETGVTQSPTHLIKTRGQQVTLRCSSQSGHNTVSWYQQALGQGPQFIFQYYREEENGRGNFPPRFSGLQFPNYSSELNVNALELDDSALYLCASSSRNGNTEAFFGQGTRLTVV.

The chain recombines TRBV9 with TRBJ2-7; the D call of TRBD1 rests on TCRdb alone, since no DNA is present to check it. The CDR3 is 15 residues long. The V gene's germline CDR1 is SGDLS and CDR2 YYNGEE. CDR3 amino acids: CASSLTGTGYYEQYF.

The V call is TRBV6-5, the J call TRBJ2-3; TCRdb indicates TRBD1, and absent DNA this call remains unverified. This CDR3 contains 15 residues. Germline CDR1 MNHEY, CDR2 SVGAGI. CDR3 residues: CASSSLDYSLNTQYF.

The CDR3 region is CASSKALQRLYGYTF. This chain uses TRBV21-1 with TRBJ1-2. TRBV21-1 is termed a pseudogene. This CDR3 is 15 amino acids long.

This rearrangement joins TRBV5-1 to TRBJ1-1; no DNA is available, so the TRBD1 call from TCRdb remains unchecked. CDR1 SGHRS and CDR2 YFSETQ come from the germline V gene. CDR3 length: 15 amino acids. CDR3 amino acids: CASSQRTGPNTEAFF.

V is TRBV7-9 and J is TRBJ2-3; the TRBD2 assignment by TCRdb is unverifiable without DNA. The CDR3 totals 15 residues. Germline-derived CDR1 and CDR2 are SEHNR and FQNEAQ (reference sequence). CDR3 residues: CASNVGPGGPDTQYF.

The rearrangement joins TRBV12-3 or TRBV12-4 to TRBJ1-5. The CDR3 loop spans 14 amino acids. Here the CDR3 reads CASSRGSSRQPQHF.

J is TRBJ1-1 and V is TRBV10-3; TCRdb lists TRBD1, though no DNA is available to test this call. CDR1 ENHRY and CDR2 SYGVKD come from the germline V gene. The CDR3 length is 13 residues. CDR3 loop: CAISAKGDSRAFF.

The rearrangement links TRBV5-1 to TRBJ2-7; TCRdb's D call, TRBD1, is unchecked because there is no DNA. From germline, CDR1 is SGHRS and CDR2 YFSETQ. The CDR3 covers 14 residues. The CDR3 reads CASSLDGQRYEQYF.

V and J are TRBV9 and TRBJ1-2; the D gene TCRdb calls, TRBD1, cannot be checked with no DNA. The CDR3 runs 16 residues. The V gene's germline CDR1 is SGDLS and CDR2 YYNGEE. CDR3 in amino acids: CASSVAGTGSNYGYTF.

The chain couples TRBV5-1 to TRBJ2-5; TCRdb's D call of TRBD1 is untestable without DNA. Per the germline V gene, CDR1 is SGHRS and CDR2 is YFSETQ. The CDR3 spans 15 residues. CDR3 in amino acids: CASSLDSLGRETQYF.

The rearrangement joins TRBV11-2 to TRBJ2-5. This CDR3 is built from 15 residues. Germline-derived CDR1 and CDR2 are SGHAT and FQNNGV. The CDR3 sequence is CASSMQRQLQETQYF.

The V call is TRBV30, the J call TRBJ2-3. Germline CDR1 reads GTSNPN; CDR2 reads SVGIG (reference sequence). The CDR3 has 11 residues. CDR3: CAWSVQPTQYF.

The chain combines TRBV4-2 with TRBJ1-1; as DNA is missing, the TRBD1 call by TCRdb cannot be tested. The germline V gene encodes CDR1 LGHNA and CDR2 YNFKEQ. There are 15 residues in the CDR3. The CDR3 spells CASSQGDRVNTEAFF.

This sequence joins TRBV20-1 and TRBJ2-1; TCRdb gives TRBD2 as the D gene, but with no DNA this cannot be confirmed. The CDR3 length is 14 residues. CDR1 and CDR2 from the germline V gene are DFQATT and SNEGSKA (reference sequence). The CDR3 here is CSVLPTSGGHEQFF.

The chain employs TRBV12-3 or TRBV12-4 and TRBJ2-1; checking the TCRdb D call of TRBD2 is not possible without DNA. There are 15 residues in the CDR3. CDR3 sequence: CASSFLRVGGNEQFF.

The rearrangement uses TRBV19 and TRBJ2-7. The germline V gene encodes CDR1 LNHDA and CDR2 SQIVND (reference sequence). CDR3 size: 14 residues. The CDR3 spells CASSMDLRSYEQYF.

This sequence joins TRBV6-5 and TRBJ2-7; TCRdb reports TRBD1, a call that lacks DNA to check it against. The germline CDR1 and CDR2 sequences are MNHEY and SVGAGI. The CDR3 is made up of 13 amino acids. The CDR3 loop reads CASGLTRTYEQYF.

The chain carries TRBV2 and TRBJ2-1; checking the TCRdb D call of TRBD2 is not possible without DNA. The CDR3 is 15 residues long. The V gene's germline CDR1 is SNHLY and CDR2 FYNNEI. Here the CDR3 reads CASSEALAGRNEQFF.